This is a list of T cell receptor beta chains from one sample in a study of T cells in Graves' hyperthyroidism and ophthalmopathy. Via MiXCR, TCRdb re-called the multiplex PCR reads, giving one row per CDR3 protein. Here the sample spans approximately 370,000 distinct CDR3 sequences, roughly 17% being singletons. The sequenced material came from blood. These receptors were taken from a woman in her thirties with Graves' hyperthyroidism that later progressed to Graves' ophthalmopathy. The CDR3 runs from the conserved cysteine through the conserved F or W. The order of the fields is CDR3 protein, J gene, V gene.

CDR3 protein: CASSHASGSYNSPLHF
J gene: TRBJ1-6
V gene: TRBV18

CDR3 protein: CSARDRTGGTGELFF
J gene: TRBJ2-2
V gene: TRBV20-1

CDR3 protein: CASSPRIEETQYF
J gene: TRBJ2-5
V gene: TRBV4-1

CDR3 protein: CASSLARGYYNEQFF
J gene: TRBJ2-1
V gene: TRBV11-2

CDR3 protein: CASRIQGPLPSYNEQFF
J gene: TRBJ2-1
V gene: TRBV27

CDR3 protein: CASSKGYSGANVLTF
J gene: TRBJ2-6
V gene: TRBV3-1

CDR3 protein: CASRGDSNTGELFF
J gene: TRBJ2-2
V gene: TRBV2

CDR3 protein: CASSSGTGFGGYTF
J gene: TRBJ1-2
V gene: TRBV12-3/TRBV12-4

CDR3 protein: CASSVGSGGSTDTQYF
J gene: TRBJ2-3
V gene: TRBV9

CDR3 protein: CASSTVLAGFRYNEQFF
J gene: TRBJ2-1
V gene: TRBV19

CDR3 protein: CASSLNQGETQYF
J gene: TRBJ2-5
V gene: TRBV6-2/TRBV6-3

CDR3 protein: CASSQGTARPDTQYF
J gene: TRBJ2-3
V gene: TRBV3-1

CDR3 protein: CASSVGGTNEKLFF
J gene: TRBJ1-4
V gene: TRBV2

CDR3 protein: CASSSRDYEQYF
J gene: TRBJ2-7
V gene: TRBV13

CDR3 protein: CASRKDRGLSNYGYTF
J gene: TRBJ1-2
V gene: TRBV2

CDR3 protein: CASSADLNTEAFF
J gene: TRBJ1-1
V gene: TRBV5-1

CDR3 protein: CASSLAPGARVAGEHNEQFF
J gene: TRBJ2-1
V gene: TRBV5-4

CDR3 protein: CASKGVSNQPQHF
J gene: TRBJ1-5
V gene: TRBV2

CDR3 protein: CSAMRVAGANVLTF
J gene: TRBJ2-6
V gene: TRBV20-1

CDR3 protein: CASNQQGSYNEQFF
J gene: TRBJ2-1
V gene: TRBV19

CDR3 protein: CAISESANNEQFF
J gene: TRBJ2-1
V gene: TRBV10-3

CDR3 protein: CASSRKGTPQGKGNEQFF
J gene: TRBJ2-1
V gene: TRBV4-1

CDR3 protein: CASSQGLAGVSQETQYF
J gene: TRBJ2-5
V gene: TRBV6-1

CDR3 protein: CASSFPPDRAGANVLTF
J gene: TRBJ2-6
V gene: TRBV12-3/TRBV12-4

CDR3 protein: CASSPQGGDSGEQETQYF
J gene: TRBJ2-5
V gene: TRBV13

CDR3 protein: CTSSVGAAAGVTIYF
J gene: TRBJ1-3
V gene: TRBV9

CDR3 protein: CASSPDLKGEEKLFF
J gene: TRBJ1-4
V gene: TRBV5-1

CDR3 protein: CSVEVRQKPYEQYF
J gene: TRBJ2-7
V gene: TRBV29-1

CDR3 protein: CASSPEGYQQFF
J gene: TRBJ2-1
V gene: TRBV28

CDR3 protein: CASSSLGGGNYGYTF
J gene: TRBJ1-2
V gene: TRBV5-6

CDR3 protein: CASSYSNSPLHF
J gene: TRBJ1-6
V gene: TRBV6-1

CDR3 protein: CASSAGTGGIEQFF
J gene: TRBJ2-1
V gene: TRBV28

CDR3 protein: CAWSEISGEAFF
J gene: TRBJ1-1
V gene: TRBV30

CDR3 protein: CSARDGAGPSYNEQFF
J gene: TRBJ2-1
V gene: TRBV20-1

CDR3 protein: CASSHQTGTSGINEQFF
J gene: TRBJ2-1
V gene: TRBV3-1